This TCR beta chain was captured in a study of shared clonotypes between healthy human individuals. Study-wide findings and caveats: The study generally estimated greater richness for naive than memory subsets.

Of note for this clone: Its specificity is not known.

Subsets obtained from CD4+ cells comprised CD45RA+ naive and CD45RA-negative memory cells. The authors ran the assay at deep level. Some clones are missing from TCRdb's copy, which holds only in-frame ones; the method was immunoSEQ multiplex PCR. The repertoire includes hundreds of thousands of clones, more than 70% of them detected once, and around 1.8% sits in the top ten. The CDR3 length is 14 residues. The ends lost 2 bases at V and 4 bases at J; junction bases unmatched: 5. In germline, CDR1 is SGHNT, CDR2 YYREEE (reference sequence). The clonotype originates from a woman in her 30s in good health. The genes are TRBV5-4 and TRBJ1-1; 7 bases line up with TRBD1. The specimen sequenced was memory CD4+ T cells sorted from blood. Subset reported: CD45RA-negative fraction. The CDR3 protein is CASSLQGPGTEAFF. CDR3 nucleotides: TGTGCCAGCAGCTTACAGGGGCCGGGCACTGAAGCTTTCTTT.